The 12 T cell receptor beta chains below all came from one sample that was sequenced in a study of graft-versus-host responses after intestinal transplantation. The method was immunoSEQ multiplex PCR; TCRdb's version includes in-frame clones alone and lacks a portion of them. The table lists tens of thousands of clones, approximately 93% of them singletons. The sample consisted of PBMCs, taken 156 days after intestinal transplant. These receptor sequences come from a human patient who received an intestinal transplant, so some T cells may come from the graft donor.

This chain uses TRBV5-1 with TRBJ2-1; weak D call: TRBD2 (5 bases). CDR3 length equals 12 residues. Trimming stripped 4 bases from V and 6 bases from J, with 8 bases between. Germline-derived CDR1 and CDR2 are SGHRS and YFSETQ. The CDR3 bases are TGCGCCAGCAGCGCGGGTCCCAATGAGCAGTTCTTC. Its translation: CASSAGPNEQFF.

The CDR3 sequence is CASSQSAGGKYEQYF. CDR3 sequence (DNA): TGTGCCAGCAGCCAATCAGCGGGGGGTAAATACGAGCAGTACTTC. The V and J genes are TRBV4-2 and TRBJ2-7, with TRBD2 matching over 9 bases. Germline V gene data show CDR1 as LGHNA and CDR2 as YNFKEQ. This CDR3 region has 15 residues. Trimming cost V 2 bases and J 4 bases; bases outside gene matches: 6.

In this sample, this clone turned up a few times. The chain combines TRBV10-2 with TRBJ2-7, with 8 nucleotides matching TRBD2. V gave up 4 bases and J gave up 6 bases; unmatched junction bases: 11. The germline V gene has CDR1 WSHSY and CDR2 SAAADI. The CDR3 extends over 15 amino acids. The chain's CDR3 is CASSAPGLGGLEQYF. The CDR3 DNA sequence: TGCGCCAGCAGTGCACCGGGACTAGGGGGTCTCGAGCAGTACTTC.

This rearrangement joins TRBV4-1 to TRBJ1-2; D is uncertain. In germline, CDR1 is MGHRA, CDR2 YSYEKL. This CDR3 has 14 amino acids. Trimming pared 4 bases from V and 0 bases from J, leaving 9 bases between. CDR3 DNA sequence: TGCGCCAGCAGCCCGGCTCAAGCTAACTATGGCTACACCTTC. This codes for CASSPAQANYGYTF.

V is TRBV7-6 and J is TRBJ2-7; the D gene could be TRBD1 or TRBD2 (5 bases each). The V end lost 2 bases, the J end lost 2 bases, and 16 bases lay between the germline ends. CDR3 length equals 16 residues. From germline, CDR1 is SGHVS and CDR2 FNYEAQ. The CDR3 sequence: CASSLKGTGLAYEQYF. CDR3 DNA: TGTGCCAGCAGCTTAAAAGGGACCGGGCTGGCCTACGAGCAGTACTTC.

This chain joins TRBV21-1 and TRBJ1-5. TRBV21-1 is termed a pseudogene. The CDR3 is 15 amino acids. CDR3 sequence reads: CASSKGEGFNQPQHF. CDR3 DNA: TGTGCCAGCAGCAAAGGCGAGGGTTTCAATCAGCCCCAGCATTTT.

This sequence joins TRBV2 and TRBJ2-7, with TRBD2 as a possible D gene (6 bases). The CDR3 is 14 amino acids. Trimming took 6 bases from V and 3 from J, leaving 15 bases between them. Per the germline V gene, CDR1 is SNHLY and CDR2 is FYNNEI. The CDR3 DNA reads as TGTGCCAGCAGGCGGCGGGGACTGATCTACGAGCAGTACTTC. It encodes CASRRRGLIYEQYF.

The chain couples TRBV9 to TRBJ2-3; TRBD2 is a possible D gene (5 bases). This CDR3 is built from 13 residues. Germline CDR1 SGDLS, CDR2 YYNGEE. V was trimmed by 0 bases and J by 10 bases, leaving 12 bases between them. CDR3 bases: TGTGCCAGCAGCGTAGGAGAGGGATTGGCGCAGTATTTT. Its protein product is CASSVGEGLAQYF.

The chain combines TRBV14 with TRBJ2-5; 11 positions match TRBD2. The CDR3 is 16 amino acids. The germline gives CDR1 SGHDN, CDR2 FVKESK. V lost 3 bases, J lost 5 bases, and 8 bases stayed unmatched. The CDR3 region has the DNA TGTGCCAGCAGCCAGAGACTAGCGGGGATCTTTGAGACCCAGTACTTC. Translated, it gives CASSQRLAGIFETQYF.

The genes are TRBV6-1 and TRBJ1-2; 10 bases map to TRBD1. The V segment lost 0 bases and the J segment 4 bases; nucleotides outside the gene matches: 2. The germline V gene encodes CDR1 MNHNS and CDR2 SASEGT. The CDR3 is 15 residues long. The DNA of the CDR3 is TGTGCCAGCAGTGAAGCGACAGGGGGCATCTATGGCTACACCTTC. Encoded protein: CASSEATGGIYGYTF.

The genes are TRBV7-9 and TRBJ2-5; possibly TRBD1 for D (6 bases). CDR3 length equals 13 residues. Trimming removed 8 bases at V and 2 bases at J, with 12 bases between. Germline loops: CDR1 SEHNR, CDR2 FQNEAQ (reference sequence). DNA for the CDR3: TGTGCCAGCGGCGAGGACAGACAAGAGACCCAGTACTTC. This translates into CASGEDRQETQYF.

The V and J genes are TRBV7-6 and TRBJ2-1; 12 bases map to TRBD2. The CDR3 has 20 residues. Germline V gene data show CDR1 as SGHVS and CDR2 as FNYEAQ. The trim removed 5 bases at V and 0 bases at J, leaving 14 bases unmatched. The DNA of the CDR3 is TGTGCCAGCAGCCGCGAGGCTAGCGGGAGGGGAGTTAGCTCCTACAATGAGCAGTTCTTC. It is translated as CASSREASGRGVSSYNEQFF.